The 20 T cell receptor beta chains given below trace back to one sample, sequenced in a study of T cell repertoires in cytomegalovirus infection. TCRdb re-analysed the reads in MiXCR, keeping a single row per CDR3 protein. The data contain 65,000 to 90,000 distinct CDR3 sequences, about 4% of them seen just once; the ten biggest clones take up around 4.9%. The sequenced sample consisted of PBMCs. The receptor source for this set is a human donor in good health (CMV status not recorded). Some clones in this sample may be carry-over from other donors' samples.

In its sample, this clonotype was seen many times. The chain combines TRBV7-3 with TRBJ1-1, with 7 bases matching TRBD1. J was trimmed by 5 bases and V by 1 base; bases with no gene match: 4. The CDR3 is 14 amino acids. Per germline, CDR1 SGHTA and CDR2 FQGTGA. The CDR3 DNA reads as TGTGCCAGCAGCTTAAATACAGGGGCAACTGAAGCTTTCTTT. Protein product: CASSLNTGATEAFF.

This clonotype has at least ten counts. The rearrangement joins TRBV19 to TRBJ1-2; TRBD1 might be the D (6 bases). Trimming removed 9 bases from V and 0 bases from J, with 17 bases in between. CDR1 LNHDA and CDR2 SQIVND come from the germline V gene (reference sequence). The CDR3 covers 15 residues. CDR3 sequence: CASRLDRSPNYGYTF. CDR3 bases: TGTGCCAGCCGACTAGACAGGTCTCCTAACTATGGCTACACCTTC.

This clonotype was detected many times. V gene TRBV28 combines with J gene TRBJ2-7, with no clear D. V lost 7 bases, J lost 0 bases, and 19 bases lay in between. The CDR3 length is 16 residues. CDR1 is MDHEN, CDR2 SYDVKM, per germline. CDR3 sequence reads: CASNPLGKPNSYEQYF. Written as DNA, the CDR3 is TGTGCCAGCAACCCCCTGGGCAAACCAAACTCCTACGAGCAGTACTTC.

This clonotype was seen ten or more times. The V gene is TRBV5-1, the J gene TRBJ1-5, with D possibly matching TRBD1 (5 bases). Looked up from germline, CDR1 is SGHRS and CDR2 is YFSETQ. The CDR3 runs 15 residues. V gave up 0 bases and J gave up 0 bases, with 7 bases separating them. The CDR3 DNA follows: TGCGCCAGCAGCTTGGGACAGTCTAGCAATCAGCCCCAGCATTTT. This translates into CASSLGQSSNQPQHF. Using reference TRBV5-1 and TRBJ1-5 for the parts outside the CDR3, the full variable domain is KAGVTQTPRYLIKTRGQQVTLSCSPISGHRSVSWYQQTPGQGLQFLFEYFSETQRNKGNFPGRFSGRQFSNSRSEMNVSTLELGDSALYLCASSLGQSSNQPQHFGDGTRLSIL.

In its sample, this clonotype was seen many times. The chain has TRBV29-1 and TRBJ1-2; 8 bases line up with TRBD1. The J segment lost 6 bases and the V segment lost 7 bases, leaving 4 bases of the junction unmatched. This CDR3 has 11 residues. Germline values: CDR1 SQVTM, CDR2 ANQGSEA. As DNA, the CDR3 is TGCAGCGCCCAGGGGGCGAATGGCTACACCTTC. Protein: CSAQGANGYTF.

This clonotype was recorded many times. CDR3 sequence: CASRPYLSYEQYF. The CDR3 DNA is TGTGCCAGCAGGCCCTATCTCTCCTACGAGCAGTACTTC. The J gene is TRBJ2-7, the V gene TRBV2; D unclear. The CDR3 has 13 residues. Germline V gene lookup returns CDR1 SNHLY and CDR2 FYNNEI. Trimming took 6 bases from V and 0 from J, leaving 9 bases between them.

This clonotype was counted at least ten times. This chain links TRBV6-6 with TRBJ2-7; D is perhaps TRBD1 (6 bases). Between the trimmed V and J ends, which lost 4 bases and 4 bases, there was a span of 11 bases. CDR3 length equals 13 residues. Germline loops: CDR1 MNHNY, CDR2 SVGAGI (reference sequence). The CDR3 reads CASSLGQYYEQYF. The CDR3 DNA reads TGTGCCAGCAGTTTGGGACAATATTACGAGCAGTACTTC.

This clonotype showed up many times. The chain recombines TRBV2 with TRBJ1-6; D not resolved. The CDR3 consists of 13 residues. The germline CDR1 and CDR2 sequences are SNHLY and FYNNEI. Trimming took off 9 bases at V and 16 bases at J, with 22 bases between the two ends. The CDR3 coding sequence is TGTGCCAGTCATTCCGGGTTAGGGTCCCTACTCCACTTT. It yields the protein CASHSGLGSLLHF.

This clonotype was observed many times. The chain couples TRBV18 to TRBJ2-7, with D maybe TRBD2 (5 bases). Trimming removed 3 bases at V and 3 bases at J, with 21 bases between. This CDR3 is built from 17 residues. From germline, CDR1 is KGHSH and CDR2 LQKENI. The CDR3 sequence: CASSPITPPGGYYEQYF. For the CDR3, the DNA is TGTGCCAGCTCACCTATCACCCCCCCAGGCGGGTACTACGAGCAGTACTTC. Drawing the rest from reference TRBV18 and TRBJ2-7, the complete variable domain is NAGVMQNPRHLVRRRGQEARLRCSPMKGHSHVYWYRQLPEEGLKFMVYLQKENIIDESGMPKERFSAEFPKEGPSILRIQQVVRGDSAAYFCASSPITPPGGYYEQYFGPGTRLTVT.

This clonotype was observed at least ten times. The CDR3 reads CASLGGSGYGYTF. The DNA of the CDR3 is TGTGCCAGCCTTGGGGGCTCGGGCTATGGCTACACCTTC. V and J are TRBV6-1 and TRBJ1-2; D might be TRBD1 (6 bases). The length of the CDR3 is 13 residues. Germline V CDR1 and CDR2: MNHNS, SASEGT. Trimming pared 8 bases from V and 4 bases from J, leaving 14 bases between.

In this sample, this clonotype turned up many times. This rearrangement joins TRBV7-3 to TRBJ1-1, with D perhaps TRBD1 (5 bases). Germline V gene data show CDR1 as SGHTA and CDR2 as FQGTGA. V lost 3 bases and J 4 bases, leaving 15 bases between the germline ends. The CDR3 contains 15 residues. This chain's CDR3 is CASSFGWLGGTEAFF. CDR3 nucleotide sequence: TGTGCCAGCAGCTTTGGCTGGTTGGGGGGCACTGAAGCTTTCTTT.

This clonotype was recorded at least ten times. The J gene is TRBJ2-7, the V gene TRBV7-2; 9 bases align to TRBD2. Per germline, CDR1 SGHTA and CDR2 FQGNSA. V lost 6 bases to trimming and J lost 7 bases; unmatched junction nucleotides: 7. This CDR3 contains 13 residues. The CDR3 here is CASRIAGVGEQYF. The CDR3 coding sequence is TGTGCCAGCAGAATAGCGGGGGTCGGGGAGCAGTACTTC.

This clonotype has at least ten counts. The V call is TRBV29-1, the J call TRBJ1-2; TRBD1 agrees at 8 bases. Germline CDR1 is SQVTM and CDR2 is ANQGSEA. The CDR3 is made up of 12 amino acids. V was pared by 7 bases and J by 4 bases, with 5 bases of the junction left unmatched. The chain's CDR3 is CSASTGAYGYTF. For the CDR3, the DNA is TGCAGCGCCTCGACAGGGGCCTATGGCTACACCTTC.

This clonotype was recorded many times. The V and J genes are TRBV5-4 and TRBJ2-1; tentative D call: TRBD2 (6 bases). CDR3 length: 16 residues. The V and J ends lost 0 bases and 2 bases respectively, with 12 bases between them. Germline values: CDR1 SGHNT, CDR2 YYREEE (reference sequence). The CDR3 sequence is CASSLGGDKAYNEQFF. The CDR3 region has the DNA TGTGCCAGCAGCTTGGGGGGGGATAAGGCCTACAATGAGCAGTTCTTC.

The gene calls are TRBV19 and TRBJ1-2; possible D gene TRBD1, 6 bases. V was trimmed by 4 bases and J by 0 bases, leaving 9 bases between them. This CDR3 contains 14 residues. Germline CDR1 is LNHDA and CDR2 is SQIVND (reference sequence). The CDR3 region is CASSKDSANYGYTF. The CDR3 DNA follows: TGTGCCAGTAGTAAGGACAGTGCTAACTATGGCTACACCTTC.

This clonotype has a count of ten or more. This chain uses TRBV7-6 with TRBJ1-1, with 7 bases identical to TRBD1. Germline V gives CDR1 SGHVS, CDR2 FNYEAQ. This CDR3 has 14 residues. The J segment lost 0 bases and the V segment lost 3 bases, leaving 1 base of the junction unmatched. The CDR3 DNA follows: TGTGCCAGCAGCTTGGGACAGATGAACACTGAAGCTTTCTTT. It is translated as CASSLGQMNTEAFF.

This clonotype appeared many times. The V and J genes are TRBV7-2 and TRBJ2-7; 9 bases map to TRBD2. With V trimmed by 5 bases and J by 2 bases, 16 bases remained unmatched. Germline V lookup: CDR1 SGHTA, CDR2 FQGNSA. This CDR3 has 18 residues. CDR3 coding DNA: TGTGCCAGCAGCCTTGCCCGGGCGGGGGGGTTACGGGCCTACGAGCAGTACTTC. This translates into CASSLARAGGLRAYEQYF.

This clonotype was found many times. V is TRBV6-2 or TRBV6-3 and J is TRBJ2-7; 7 positions agree with TRBD1. Trimming removed 5 bases from V and 0 bases from J; junction bases left unmatched: 4. This CDR3 has 14 amino acids. Germline V gene lookup returns CDR1 MNHEY and CDR2 SVGEGT. This chain's CDR3 is CASSPGQASYEQYF. For the CDR3, the DNA is TGTGCCAGCAGTCCTGGACAGGCCTCCTACGAGCAGTACTTC.

At least ten counts were recorded for this clonotype. The V and J genes are TRBV7-2 and TRBJ1-1, with D possibly being TRBD1 (6 bases). The CDR3 runs to 14 residues. Per germline, CDR1 SGHTA and CDR2 FQGNSA. The V gene lost 2 bases and the J gene lost 5 bases, with 12 bases spanning the gap. The CDR3 region has the DNA TGTGCCAGCAGCTTAAGGCCAGGGGAGACTGAAGCTTTCTTT. Protein product: CASSLRPGETEAFF. The complete variable domain, with remaining parts taken from reference TRBV7-2 and TRBJ1-1, reads GAGVSQSPSNKVTEKGKDVELRCDPISGHTALYWYRQSLGQGLEFLIYFQGNSAPDKSGLPSDRFSAERTGGSVSTLTIQRTQQEDSAVYLCASSLRPGETEAFFGQGTRLTVV.

This clonotype was counted many times. The chain recombines TRBV6-2 or TRBV6-3 with TRBJ2-7, with D maybe TRBD2 (6 bases). Germline CDR1 MNHEY, CDR2 SVGEGT. Trimming pared 7 bases from V and 2 bases from J, leaving 12 bases between. The CDR3 contains 13 residues. The CDR3: CASTTGGPYEQYF. DNA for the CDR3: TGTGCCAGCACGACCGGGGGTCCCTACGAGCAGTACTTC.